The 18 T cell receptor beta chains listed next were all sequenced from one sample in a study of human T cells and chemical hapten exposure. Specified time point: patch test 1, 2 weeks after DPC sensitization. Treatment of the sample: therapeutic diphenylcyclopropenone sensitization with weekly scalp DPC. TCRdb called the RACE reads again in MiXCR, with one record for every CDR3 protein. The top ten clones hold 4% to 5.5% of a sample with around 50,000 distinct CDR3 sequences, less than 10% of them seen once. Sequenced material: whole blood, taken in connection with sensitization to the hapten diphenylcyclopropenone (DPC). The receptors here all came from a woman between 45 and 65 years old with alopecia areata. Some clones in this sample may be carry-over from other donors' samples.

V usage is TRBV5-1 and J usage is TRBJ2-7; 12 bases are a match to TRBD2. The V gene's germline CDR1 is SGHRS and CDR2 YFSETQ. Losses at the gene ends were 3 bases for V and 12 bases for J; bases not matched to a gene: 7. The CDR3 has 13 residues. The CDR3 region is CASSSTSGSGGYF. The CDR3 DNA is TGCGCCAGCAGCTCGACTAGCGGGAGCGGTGGGTACTTC.

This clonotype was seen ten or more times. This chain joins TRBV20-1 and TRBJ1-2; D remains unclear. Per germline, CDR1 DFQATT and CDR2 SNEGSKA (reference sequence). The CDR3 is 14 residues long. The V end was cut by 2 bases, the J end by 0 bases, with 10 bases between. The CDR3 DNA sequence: TGCAGTGCTAGACCCCTTACAGCTAACTATGGCTACACCTTC. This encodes CSARPLTANYGYTF.

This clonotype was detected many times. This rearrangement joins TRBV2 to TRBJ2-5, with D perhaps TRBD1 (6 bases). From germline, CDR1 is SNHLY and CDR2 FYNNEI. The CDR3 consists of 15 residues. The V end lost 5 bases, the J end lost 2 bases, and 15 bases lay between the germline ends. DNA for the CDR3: TGTGCCAGCAGTCGGACTCATACAGGGCAAGAGACCCAGTACTTC. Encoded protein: CASSRTHTGQETQYF.

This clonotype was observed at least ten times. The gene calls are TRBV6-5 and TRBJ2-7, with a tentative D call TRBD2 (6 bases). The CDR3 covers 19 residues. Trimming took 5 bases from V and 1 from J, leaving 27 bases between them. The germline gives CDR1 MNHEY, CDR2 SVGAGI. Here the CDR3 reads CASSAVTGFGTGVSYEQYF. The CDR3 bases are TGTGCCAGCAGTGCCGTAACAGGTTTTGGGACGGGGGTGTCCTACGAGCAGTACTTC.

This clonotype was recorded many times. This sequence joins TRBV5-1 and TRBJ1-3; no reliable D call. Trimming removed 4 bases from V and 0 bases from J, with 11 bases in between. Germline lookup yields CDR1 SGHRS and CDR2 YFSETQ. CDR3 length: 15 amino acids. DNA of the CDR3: TGCGCCAGCAGCGTGGACGGCCTCTCTGGAAACACCATATATTTT. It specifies CASSVDGLSGNTIYF.

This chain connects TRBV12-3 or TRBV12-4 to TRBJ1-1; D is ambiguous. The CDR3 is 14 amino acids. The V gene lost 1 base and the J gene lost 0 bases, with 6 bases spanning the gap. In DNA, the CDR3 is TGTGCCAGCAGTTTAGTAGAGGTGAACACTGAAGCTTTCTTT. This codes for CASSLVEVNTEAFF.

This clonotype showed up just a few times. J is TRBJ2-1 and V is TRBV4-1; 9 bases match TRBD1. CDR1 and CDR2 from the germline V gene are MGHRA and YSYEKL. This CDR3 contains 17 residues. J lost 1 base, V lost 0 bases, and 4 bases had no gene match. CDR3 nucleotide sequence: TGCGCCAGCAGCCAAGATCGTGGGACAGGGTCCTACAATGAGCAGTTCTTC. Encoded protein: CASSQDRGTGSYNEQFF.

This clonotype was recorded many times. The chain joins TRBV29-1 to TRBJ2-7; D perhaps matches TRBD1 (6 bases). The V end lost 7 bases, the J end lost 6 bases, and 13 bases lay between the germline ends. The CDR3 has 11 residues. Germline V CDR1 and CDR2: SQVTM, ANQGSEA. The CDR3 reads CSAKQGPEQYF. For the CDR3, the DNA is TGCAGCGCAAAACAGGGCCCCGAGCAGTACTTC.

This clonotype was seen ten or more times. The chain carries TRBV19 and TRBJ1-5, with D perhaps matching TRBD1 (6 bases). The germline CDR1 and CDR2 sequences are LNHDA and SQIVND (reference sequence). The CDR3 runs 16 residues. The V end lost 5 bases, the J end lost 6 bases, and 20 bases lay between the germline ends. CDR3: CASSLRGRGKLQPQHF. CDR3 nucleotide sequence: TGTGCCAGTAGTCTCCGGGGGCGAGGAAAACTTCAGCCCCAGCATTTT.

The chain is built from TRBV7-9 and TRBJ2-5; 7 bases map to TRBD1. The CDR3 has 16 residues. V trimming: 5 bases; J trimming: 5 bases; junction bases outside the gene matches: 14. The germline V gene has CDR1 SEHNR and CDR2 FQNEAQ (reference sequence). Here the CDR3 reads CASSPRTGRSKETQYF. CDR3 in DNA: TGTGCCAGCAGCCCGCGGACAGGTCGAAGTAAGGAGACCCAGTACTTC.

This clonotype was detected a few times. CDR3 region: CASLAGGPYNEQFF. CDR3 nucleotide sequence: TGTGCCAGCCTAGCGGGAGGCCCCTACAATGAGCAGTTCTTC. V gene TRBV28 combines with J gene TRBJ2-1; 11 bases are shared with TRBD2. CDR3 length: 14 amino acids. Germline CDR1 and CDR2: MDHEN and SYDVKM. J lost 2 bases, V lost 8 bases, and 2 bases had no gene match. Complete variable domain (other parts from reference TRBV28 and TRBJ2-1): DVKVTQSSRYLVKRTGEKVFLECVQDMDHENMFWYRQDPGLGLRLIYFSYDVKMKEKGDIPEGYSVSREKKERFSLILESASTNQTSMYLCASLAGGPYNEQFFGPGTRLTVL.

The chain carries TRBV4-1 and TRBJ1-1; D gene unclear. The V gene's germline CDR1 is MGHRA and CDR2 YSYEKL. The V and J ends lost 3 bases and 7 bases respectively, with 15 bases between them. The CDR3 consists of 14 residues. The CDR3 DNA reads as TGCGCCAGCAGCCATCATATCGAGTTAAATGAAGCTTTCTTT. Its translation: CASSHHIELNEAFF.

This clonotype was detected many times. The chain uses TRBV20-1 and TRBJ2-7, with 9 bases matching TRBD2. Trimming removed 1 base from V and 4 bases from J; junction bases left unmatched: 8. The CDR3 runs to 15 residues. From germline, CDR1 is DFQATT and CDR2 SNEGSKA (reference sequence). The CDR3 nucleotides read TGCAGTGCTAGAGGGAACCTTAGCGGGAGTTACGAGCAGTACTTC. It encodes CSARGNLSGSYEQYF.

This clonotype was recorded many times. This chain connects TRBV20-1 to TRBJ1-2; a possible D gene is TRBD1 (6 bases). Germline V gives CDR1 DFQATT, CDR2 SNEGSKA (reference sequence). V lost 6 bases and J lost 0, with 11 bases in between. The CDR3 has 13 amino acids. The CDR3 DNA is TGCAGTGCCTTGACAGGCACTAACTATGGCTACACCTTC. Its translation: CSALTGTNYGYTF.

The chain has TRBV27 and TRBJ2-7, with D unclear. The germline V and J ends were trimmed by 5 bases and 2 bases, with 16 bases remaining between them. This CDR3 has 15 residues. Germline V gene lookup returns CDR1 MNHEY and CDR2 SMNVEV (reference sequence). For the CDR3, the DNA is TGTGCCAGCAGTCAAACGCGGACGGGTACCTACGAGCAGTACTTC. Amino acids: CASSQTRTGTYEQYF.

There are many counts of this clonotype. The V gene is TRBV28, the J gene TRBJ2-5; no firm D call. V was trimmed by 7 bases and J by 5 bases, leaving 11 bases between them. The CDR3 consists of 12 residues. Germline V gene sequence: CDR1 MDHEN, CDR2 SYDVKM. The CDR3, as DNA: TGTGCCAGCACCCCGGGCCGGGAGACCCAGTACTTC. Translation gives CASTPGRETQYF.

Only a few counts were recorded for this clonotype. The CDR3 is CASSPRTQYF. The CDR3 DNA follows: TGTGCCAGCAGCCCTAGGACCCAGTACTTC. The chain employs TRBV2 and TRBJ2-5; D gene uncertain. V was trimmed by 6 bases and J by 7 bases, leaving 6 bases between them. The CDR3 sequence is 10 residues long. Germline CDR1 reads SNHLY; CDR2 reads FYNNEI.

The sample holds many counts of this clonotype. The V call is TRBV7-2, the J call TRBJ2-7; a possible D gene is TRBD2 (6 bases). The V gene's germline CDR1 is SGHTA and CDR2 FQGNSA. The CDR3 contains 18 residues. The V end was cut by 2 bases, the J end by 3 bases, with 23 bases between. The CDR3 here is CASSLTPRGFKSDYEQYF. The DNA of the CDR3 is TGTGCCAGCAGCTTAACTCCACGGGGGTTTAAAAGCGACTACGAGCAGTACTTC.